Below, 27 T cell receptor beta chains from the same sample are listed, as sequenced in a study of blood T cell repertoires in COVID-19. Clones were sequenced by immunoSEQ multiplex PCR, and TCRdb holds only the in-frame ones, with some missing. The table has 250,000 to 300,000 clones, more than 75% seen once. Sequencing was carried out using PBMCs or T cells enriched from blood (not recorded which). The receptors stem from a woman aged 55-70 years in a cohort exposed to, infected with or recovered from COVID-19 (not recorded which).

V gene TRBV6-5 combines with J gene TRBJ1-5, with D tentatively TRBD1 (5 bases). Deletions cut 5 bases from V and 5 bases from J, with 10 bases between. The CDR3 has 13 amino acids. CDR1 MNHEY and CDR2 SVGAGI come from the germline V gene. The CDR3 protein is CASSPREDQPQHF. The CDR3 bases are TGTGCCAGCAGTCCCAGGGAGGATCAGCCCCAGCATTTT.

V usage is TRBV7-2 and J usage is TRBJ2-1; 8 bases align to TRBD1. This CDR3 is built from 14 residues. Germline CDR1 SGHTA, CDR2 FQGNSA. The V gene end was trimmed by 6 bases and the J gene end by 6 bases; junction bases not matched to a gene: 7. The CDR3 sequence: CASRPIQGANEQFF. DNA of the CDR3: TGTGCCAGCAGGCCGATCCAGGGGGCCAATGAGCAGTTCTTC.

The CDR3 loop is CASRLVTAQGGNGYTF. The CDR3 DNA follows: TGTGCAAGTCGCTTAGTGACAGCACAAGGCGGAAATGGCTACACCTTC. The gene calls are TRBV12-2 and TRBJ1-2; TRBD1 reflects the table's D call only, with no check against the DNA. TRBV12-2 is an annotated pseudogene. CDR3 length: 16 amino acids.

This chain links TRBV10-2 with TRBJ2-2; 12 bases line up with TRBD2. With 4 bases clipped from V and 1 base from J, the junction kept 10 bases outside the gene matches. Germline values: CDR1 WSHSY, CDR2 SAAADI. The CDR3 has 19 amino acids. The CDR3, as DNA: TGCGCCAGCAGTGTAAAACTAGCGGGAGGAGTTAGGAACACCGGGGAGCTGTTTTTT. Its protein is CASSVKLAGGVRNTGELFF.

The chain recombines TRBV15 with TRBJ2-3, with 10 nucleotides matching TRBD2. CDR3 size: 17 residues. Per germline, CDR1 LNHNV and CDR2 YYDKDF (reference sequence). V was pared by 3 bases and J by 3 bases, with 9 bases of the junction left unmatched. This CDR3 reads CATSRGKREGGTDTQYF. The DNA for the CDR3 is TGTGCCACCAGCAGGGGAAAGCGGGAGGGGGGGACAGATACGCAGTATTTT.

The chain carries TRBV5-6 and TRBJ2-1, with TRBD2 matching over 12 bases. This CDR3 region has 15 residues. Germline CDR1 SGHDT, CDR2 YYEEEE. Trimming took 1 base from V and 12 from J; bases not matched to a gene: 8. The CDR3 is CASSLSASGRAAQFF. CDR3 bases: TGTGCCAGCAGCTTGTCGGCTAGCGGGAGGGCCGCGCAGTTCTTC.

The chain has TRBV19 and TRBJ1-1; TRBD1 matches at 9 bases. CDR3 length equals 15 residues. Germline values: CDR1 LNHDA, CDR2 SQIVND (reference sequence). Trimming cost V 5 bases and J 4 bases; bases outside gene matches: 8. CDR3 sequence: CASSFRQGVITEAFF. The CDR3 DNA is TGTGCCAGTAGTTTCCGACAGGGGGTTATCACTGAAGCTTTCTTT.

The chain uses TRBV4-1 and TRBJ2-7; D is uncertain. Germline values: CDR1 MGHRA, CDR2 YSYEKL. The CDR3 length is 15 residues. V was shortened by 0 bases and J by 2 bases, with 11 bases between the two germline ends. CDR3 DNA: TGCGCCAGCAGCCAAGATCAACCAGGCCCCTACGAGCAGTACTTC. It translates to CASSQDQPGPYEQYF.

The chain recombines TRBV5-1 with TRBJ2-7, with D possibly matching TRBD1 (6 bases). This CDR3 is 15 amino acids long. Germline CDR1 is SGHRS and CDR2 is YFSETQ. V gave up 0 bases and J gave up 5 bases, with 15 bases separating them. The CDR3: CASSLEGAQGNEQYF. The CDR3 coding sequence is TGCGCCAGCAGCTTGGAAGGGGCGCAGGGGAACGAGCAGTACTTC.

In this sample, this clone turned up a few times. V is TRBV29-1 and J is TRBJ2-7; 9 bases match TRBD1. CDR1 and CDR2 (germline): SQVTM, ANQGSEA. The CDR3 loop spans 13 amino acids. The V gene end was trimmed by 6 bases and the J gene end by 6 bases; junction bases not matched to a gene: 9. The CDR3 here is CSVFRQGVGEQYF. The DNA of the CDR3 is TGCAGCGTATTCAGACAGGGGGTTGGCGAGCAGTACTTC.

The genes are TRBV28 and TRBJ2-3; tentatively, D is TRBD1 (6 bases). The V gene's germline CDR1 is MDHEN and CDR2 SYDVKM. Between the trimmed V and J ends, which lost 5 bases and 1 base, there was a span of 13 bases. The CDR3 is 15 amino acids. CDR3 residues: CASSDQQGGTDTQYF. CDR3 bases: TGTGCCAGCAGTGACCAACAGGGAGGCACAGATACGCAGTATTTT.

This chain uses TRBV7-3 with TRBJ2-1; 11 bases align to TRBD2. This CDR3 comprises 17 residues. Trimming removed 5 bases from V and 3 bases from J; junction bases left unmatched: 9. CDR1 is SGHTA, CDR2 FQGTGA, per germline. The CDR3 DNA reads TGTGCCAGCAGCCTAGAATCCGGACTAGCGGGCTACAATGAGCAGTTCTTC. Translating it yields CASSLESGLAGYNEQFF.

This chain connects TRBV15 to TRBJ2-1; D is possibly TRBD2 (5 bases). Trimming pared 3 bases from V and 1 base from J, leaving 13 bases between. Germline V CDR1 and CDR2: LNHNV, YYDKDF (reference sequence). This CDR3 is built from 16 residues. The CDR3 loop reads CATSRALGISYNEQFF. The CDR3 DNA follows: TGTGCCACCAGCAGGGCACTAGGTATTTCCTACAATGAGCAGTTCTTC.

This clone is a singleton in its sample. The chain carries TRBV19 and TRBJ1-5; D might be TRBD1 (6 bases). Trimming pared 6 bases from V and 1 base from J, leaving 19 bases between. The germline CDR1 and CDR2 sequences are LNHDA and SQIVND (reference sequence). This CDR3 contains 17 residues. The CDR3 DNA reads TGTGCCAGTAGCCTATACTGGGGCAGGGGCAGCAATCAGCCCCAGCATTTT. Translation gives CASSLYWGRGSNQPQHF.

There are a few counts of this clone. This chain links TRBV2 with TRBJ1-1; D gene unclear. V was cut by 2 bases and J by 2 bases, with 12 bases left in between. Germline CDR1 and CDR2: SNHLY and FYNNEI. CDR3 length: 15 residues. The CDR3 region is CASSESQTDNTEAFF. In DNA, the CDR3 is TGTGCCAGCAGTGAATCGCAGACTGACAACACTGAAGCTTTCTTT.

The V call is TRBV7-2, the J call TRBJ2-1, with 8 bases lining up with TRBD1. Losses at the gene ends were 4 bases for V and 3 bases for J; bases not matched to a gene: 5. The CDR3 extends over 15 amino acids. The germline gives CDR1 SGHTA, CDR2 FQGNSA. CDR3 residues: CASSSGTGGYNEQFF. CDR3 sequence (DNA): TGTGCCAGCAGCTCAGGCACAGGGGGCTACAATGAGCAGTTCTTC.

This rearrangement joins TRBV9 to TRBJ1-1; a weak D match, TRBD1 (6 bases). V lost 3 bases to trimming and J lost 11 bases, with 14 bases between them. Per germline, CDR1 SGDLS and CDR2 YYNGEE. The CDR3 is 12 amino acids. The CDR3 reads CASSGTTGPAFF. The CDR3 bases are TGTGCCAGCAGCGGCACGACAGGTCCGGCTTTCTTT.

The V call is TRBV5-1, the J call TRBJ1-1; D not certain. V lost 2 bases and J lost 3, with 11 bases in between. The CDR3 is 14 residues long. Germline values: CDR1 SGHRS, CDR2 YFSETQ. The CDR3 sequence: CASSLGGMDTEAFF. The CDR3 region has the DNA TGCGCCAGCAGCTTAGGAGGGATGGACACTGAAGCTTTCTTT.

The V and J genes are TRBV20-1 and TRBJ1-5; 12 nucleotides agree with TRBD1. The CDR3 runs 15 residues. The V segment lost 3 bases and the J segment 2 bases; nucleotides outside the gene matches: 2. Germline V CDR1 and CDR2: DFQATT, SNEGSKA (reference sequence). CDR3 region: CSASGTGGGNQPQHF. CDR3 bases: TGCAGTGCTAGTGGGACAGGGGGCGGCAATCAGCCCCAGCATTTT.

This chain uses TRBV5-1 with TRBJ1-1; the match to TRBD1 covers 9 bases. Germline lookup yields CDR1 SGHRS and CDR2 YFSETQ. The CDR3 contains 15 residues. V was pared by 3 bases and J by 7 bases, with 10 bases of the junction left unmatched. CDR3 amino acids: CASSWGTGHKGEAFF. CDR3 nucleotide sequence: TGCGCCAGCAGCTGGGGGACAGGGCATAAAGGTGAAGCTTTCTTT. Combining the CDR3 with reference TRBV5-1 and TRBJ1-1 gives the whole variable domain KAGVTQTPRYLIKTRGQQVTLSCSPISGHRSVSWYQQTPGQGLQFLFEYFSETQRNKGNFPGRFSGRQFSNSRSEMNVSTLELGDSALYLCASSWGTGHKGEAFFGQGTRLTVV.

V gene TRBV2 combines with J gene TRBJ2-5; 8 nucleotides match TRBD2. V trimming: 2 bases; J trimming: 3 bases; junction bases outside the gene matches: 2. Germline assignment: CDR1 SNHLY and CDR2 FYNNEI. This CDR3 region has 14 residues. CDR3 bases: TGTGCCAGCAGTGAATCGGGGGGGAAAGAGACCCAGTACTTC. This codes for CASSESGGKETQYF. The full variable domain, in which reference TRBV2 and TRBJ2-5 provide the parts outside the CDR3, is EPEVTQTPSHQVTQMGQEVILRCVPISNHLYFYWYRQILGQKVEFLVSFYNNEISEKSEIFDDQFSVERPDGSNFTLKIRSTKLEDSAMYFCASSESGGKETQYFGPGTRLLVL.

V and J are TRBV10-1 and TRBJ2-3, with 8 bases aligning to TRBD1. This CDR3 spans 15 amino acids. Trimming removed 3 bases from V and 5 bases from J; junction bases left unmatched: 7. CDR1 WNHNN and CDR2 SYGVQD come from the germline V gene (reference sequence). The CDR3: CASSDDRGGGDTQYF. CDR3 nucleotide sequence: TGCGCCAGCAGTGATGACAGGGGCGGAGGAGATACGCAGTATTTT.

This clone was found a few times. The CDR3 is CASTPVFGRGPSNEKLFF. In nucleotides, the CDR3 is TGTGCCAGCACCCCCGTGTTCGGCAGGGGGCCGAGTAATGAAAAACTGTTTTTT. The rearrangement uses TRBV28 and TRBJ1-4; TRBD1 matches at 8 bases. After removal of 7 bases from V and 4 bases from J, the junction contained 17 bases not matched to a gene. The CDR3 is 18 residues long. Germline CDR1 reads MDHEN; CDR2 reads SYDVKM.

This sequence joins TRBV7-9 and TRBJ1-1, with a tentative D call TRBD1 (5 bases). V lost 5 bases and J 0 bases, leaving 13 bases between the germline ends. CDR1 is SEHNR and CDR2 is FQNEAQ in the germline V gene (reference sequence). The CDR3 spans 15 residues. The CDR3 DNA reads TGTGCCAGCAGCGGAGAGGGGAGGATGAACACTGAAGCTTTCTTT. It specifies CASSGEGRMNTEAFF.

CDR3 nucleotides: TGTGCCACCAGCAGCGGACTAGCGGGTGGGGGGGATACGCAGTATTTT. Protein: CATSSGLAGGGDTQYF. The chain joins TRBV15 to TRBJ2-3, with 11 bases aligning to TRBD2. The V gene's germline CDR1 is LNHNV and CDR2 YYDKDF (reference sequence). The CDR3 totals 16 residues. V lost 3 bases and J lost 6; bases outside the gene matches: 8.

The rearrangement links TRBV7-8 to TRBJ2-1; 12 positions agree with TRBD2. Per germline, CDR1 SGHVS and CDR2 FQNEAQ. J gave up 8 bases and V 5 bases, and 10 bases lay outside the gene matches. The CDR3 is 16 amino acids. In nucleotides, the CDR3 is TGTGCCAGCAGCACCGTTCTAGCGGGAGGGCCTGATGAGCAGTTCTTC. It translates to CASSTVLAGGPDEQFF.

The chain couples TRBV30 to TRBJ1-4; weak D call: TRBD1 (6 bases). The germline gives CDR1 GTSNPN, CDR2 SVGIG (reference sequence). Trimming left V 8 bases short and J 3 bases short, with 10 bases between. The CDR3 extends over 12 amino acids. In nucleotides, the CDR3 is TGTGCCCGTGACAGGCCTAATGAAAAACTGTTTTTT. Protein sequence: CARDRPNEKLFF. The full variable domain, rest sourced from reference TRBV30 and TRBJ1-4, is SQTIHQWPATLVQPVGSPLSLECTVEGTSNPNLYWYRQAAGRGLQLLFYSVGIGQISSEVPQNLSASRPQDRQFILSSKKLLLSDSGFYLCARDRPNEKLFFGSGTQLSVL.